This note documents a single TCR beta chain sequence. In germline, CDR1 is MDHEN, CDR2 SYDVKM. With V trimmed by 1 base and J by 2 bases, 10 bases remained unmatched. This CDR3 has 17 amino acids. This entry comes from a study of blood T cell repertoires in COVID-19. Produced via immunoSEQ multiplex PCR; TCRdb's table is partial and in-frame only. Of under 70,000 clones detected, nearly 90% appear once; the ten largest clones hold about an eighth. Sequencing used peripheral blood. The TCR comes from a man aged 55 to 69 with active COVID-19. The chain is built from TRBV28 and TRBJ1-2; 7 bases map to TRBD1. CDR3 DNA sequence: TGTGCCAGCAGTTTATTTGCCGGGACAGCCGGAAACTATGGCTACACCTTC. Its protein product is CASSLFAGTAGNYGYTF.